The 30 T cell receptor beta chains below come from one sample, sequenced in a study of blood T cell repertoires in COVID-19. TCRdb's copy holds only in-frame clones and misses some; the assay was immunoSEQ multiplex PCR. The sample lists about 140,000 clones, approximately 90% occurring once. Material: peripheral blood. The source of these receptors is a woman aged 50 to 60 with active or convalescent COVID-19.

The chain combines TRBV2 with TRBJ2-3, with D possibly TRBD1 on 6 matching bases. V lost 1 base and J lost 3, with 11 bases in between. The CDR3 loop spans 15 amino acids. Germline CDR1 and CDR2: SNHLY and FYNNEI. The CDR3 protein is CASSEDLTGTDTQYF. As DNA, the CDR3 is TGTGCCAGCAGTGAAGACCTGACAGGAACAGATACGCAGTATTTT.

The genes are TRBV7-2 and TRBJ2-7, with TRBD2 identical over 8 bases. Germline lookup yields CDR1 SGHTA and CDR2 FQGNSA. V gave up 1 base and J gave up 7 bases; unmatched junction bases: 12. There are 16 residues in the CDR3. The CDR3 reads CASSLGWTSPPSEQYF. The CDR3 coding sequence is TGTGCCAGCAGCTTAGGATGGACTAGCCCGCCGAGTGAGCAGTACTTC. Using reference TRBV7-2 and TRBJ2-7 for the parts outside the CDR3, the full variable domain is GAGVSQSPSNKVTEKGKDVELRCDPISGHTALYWYRQSLGQGLEFLIYFQGNSAPDKSGLPSDRFSAERTGGSVSTLTIQRTQQEDSAVYLCASSLGWTSPPSEQYFGPGTRLTVT.

V usage is TRBV4-3 and J usage is TRBJ2-5; D gene ambiguous. Germline V lookup: CDR1 LGHNA, CDR2 YSLEER. V gave up 2 bases and J gave up 5 bases, with 9 bases separating them. The CDR3 consists of 13 residues. CDR3 region: CASSQQGAETQYF. The CDR3 DNA follows: TGCGCCAGCAGCCAACAAGGAGCGGAGACCCAGTACTTC.

The J gene is TRBJ1-3, the V gene TRBV6-1; D is perhaps TRBD1 (6 bases). V lost 0 bases to trimming and J lost 10 bases, with 13 bases between them. CDR1 and CDR2 from the germline V gene are MNHNS and SASEGT. This CDR3 comprises 14 residues. The DNA for the CDR3 is TGTGCCAGCAGTGAAGCAGGGGGTAGAAGGACCATATATTTT. It translates to CASSEAGGRRTIYF.

This clone was counted only a few times. The chain couples TRBV6-5 to TRBJ1-6; D possibly corresponds to TRBD1 (5 bases). The CDR3 is 13 amino acids. With 6 bases removed from V and 10 bases from J, the gap between germline ends came to 13 bases. Looked up from germline, CDR1 is MNHEY and CDR2 is SVGAGI. This chain's CDR3 is CASRAGFRSPLHF. The DNA for the CDR3 is TGTGCCAGCAGAGCAGGGTTTAGGTCACCCCTCCACTTT.

The genes are TRBV12-3 or TRBV12-4 and TRBJ1-3, with 7 bases fitting TRBD1. J lost 6 bases, V lost 6 bases, and 5 bases had no gene match. This CDR3 has 13 residues. Here the CDR3 reads CASSDRAVNTIYF. DNA for the CDR3: TGTGCCAGCAGCGACAGGGCGGTAAACACCATATATTTT.

The V call is TRBV19, the J call TRBJ2-7; unclear D gene. Germline V gene data show CDR1 as LNHDA and CDR2 as SQIVND (reference sequence). This CDR3 is built from 12 residues. V was clipped by 3 bases and J by 3 bases, with 6 bases between them. CDR3 in DNA: TGTGCCAGTAGTATGAACAACTACGAGCAGTACTTC. Translation: CASSMNNYEQYF.

The CDR3 DNA sequence: TGTGCCAGCAGCCCGATGAGGAGGGGCGAGACCCAGTACTTC. Protein sequence: CASSPMRRGETQYF. The J gene is TRBJ2-5, the V gene TRBV7-3; D is possibly TRBD2 (6 bases). The germline CDR1 and CDR2 sequences are SGHTA and FQGTGA. Between the trimmed V and J ends, which lost 5 bases and 5 bases, there was a span of 15 bases. The CDR3 covers 14 residues. Together with reference TRBV7-3 and TRBJ2-5, the CDR3 gives the full variable domain: GAGVSQTPSNKVTEKGKYVELRCDPISGHTALYWYRQSLGQGPEFLIYFQGTGAADDSGLPNDRFFAVRPEGSVSTLKIQRTERGDSAVYLCASSPMRRGETQYFGPGTRLLVL.

This chain uses TRBV2 with TRBJ1-1; maybe TRBD1 (5 bases). Trimming left V 4 bases short and J 5 bases short, with 17 bases between. The CDR3 is made up of 15 amino acids. CDR1 and CDR2 (germline): SNHLY, FYNNEI. CDR3 region: CASSVRASSRTEAFF. CDR3 sequence (DNA): TGTGCCAGCAGTGTCAGGGCCAGTAGTAGAACTGAAGCTTTCTTT.

This clone appeared a single time. This chain connects TRBV14 to TRBJ2-7; 12 bases line up with TRBD1. This CDR3 has 16 residues. Germline-derived CDR1 and CDR2 are SGHDN and FVKESK. J lost 6 bases, V lost 1 base, and 7 bases had no gene match. This CDR3 is CASSQARGQGAREQYF. CDR3 sequence (DNA): TGTGCCAGCAGCCAAGCCCGGGGACAGGGGGCGCGCGAGCAGTACTTC.

The genes are TRBV11-2 and TRBJ2-2, with 10 positions matching TRBD2. CDR3 size: 17 residues. The germline CDR1 and CDR2 sequences are SGHAT and FQNNGV. V shed 3 bases and J 3 bases; nucleotides not matched to a gene: 7. The CDR3 reads CASSFRSGRAHTGELFF. The CDR3 DNA follows: TGTGCCAGCAGCTTTCGAAGCGGGAGGGCCCACACCGGGGAGCTGTTTTTT. Variable domain in full (rest from reference TRBV11-2 and TRBJ2-2): EAGVAQSPRYKIIEKRQSVAFWCNPISGHATLYWYQQILGQGPKLLIQFQNNGVVDDSQLPKDRFSAERLKGVDSTLKIQPAKLEDSAVYLCASSFRSGRAHTGELFFGEGSRLTVL.

This chain joins TRBV29-1 and TRBJ1-4; TRBD1 agrees at 8 bases. The germline V gene encodes CDR1 SQVTM and CDR2 ANQGSEA. There are 13 residues in the CDR3. Trimming cost V 7 bases and J 2 bases; bases outside gene matches: 3. Here the CDR3 reads CSARTGTNEKLFF. The DNA of the CDR3 is TGCAGCGCCCGGACAGGGACTAATGAAAAACTGTTTTTT.

This sequence joins TRBV6-6 and TRBJ1-6; D gene uncertain. CDR3 length: 14 amino acids. Germline V gene data show CDR1 as MNHNY and CDR2 as SVGAGI (reference sequence). The ends were cut back, 5 bases at V and 7 bases at J, with 12 bases in the middle. The CDR3 reads CASSPNVQNSPLHF. In nucleotides, the CDR3 is TGTGCCAGCAGTCCAAATGTACAGAATTCACCCCTCCACTTT.

DNA of the CDR3: TGTGCCAGCAGCCCTAGCGGGGGGGCCAGAAATGAGCAGTTCTTC. This sequence encodes CASSPSGGARNEQFF. The V call is TRBV3-1 (or the pseudogene TRBV3-2), the J call TRBJ2-1; 12 bases are shared with TRBD2. The ends lost 4 bases at V and 7 bases at J; junction bases unmatched: 5. This CDR3 has 15 amino acids. Germline V gene lookup returns CDR1 LGHDT and CDR2 YNNKEL (reference sequence).

V usage is TRBV6-5 and J usage is TRBJ2-2; TRBD1 might be the D (5 bases). The V gene's germline CDR1 is MNHEY and CDR2 SVGAGI. Trimming stripped 7 bases from V and 4 bases from J, with 16 bases between. The CDR3 has 15 residues. As DNA, the CDR3 is TGTGCCAGCACCCCCCAGGACACAAGCACCGGGGAGCTGTTTTTT. It specifies CASTPQDTSTGELFF.

The chain links TRBV27 to TRBJ1-1; perhaps TRBD1 as D (5 bases). From germline, CDR1 is MNHEY and CDR2 SMNVEV (reference sequence). Trimming cost V 1 base and J 4 bases, with 13 bases left between them. The length of the CDR3 is 15 residues. CDR3 bases: TGTGCCAGCAGTTTATTCGGCAGGGTAGGCACTGAAGCTTTCTTT. This encodes CASSLFGRVGTEAFF.

In its sample, this clone was seen many times. The rearrangement joins TRBV3-1 (or the pseudogene TRBV3-2) to TRBJ2-5, with D possibly TRBD1 on 6 matching bases. The V end was cut by 6 bases, the J end by 5 bases, with 13 bases between. Germline V gene data show CDR1 as LGHDT and CDR2 as YNNKEL (reference sequence). The CDR3 runs to 13 residues. The DNA for the CDR3 is TGTGCCAGCAGGCCCCAGGGGACGGAGACCCAGTACTTC. Residues: CASRPQGTETQYF.

The chain employs TRBV4-1 and TRBJ2-7; D may be TRBD2 (5 bases). With 0 bases removed from V and 4 bases from J, the gap between germline ends came to 13 bases. The CDR3 length is 15 residues. Germline V gives CDR1 MGHRA, CDR2 YSYEKL. CDR3 protein: CASSQDQLGKYEQYF. The DNA of the CDR3 is TGCGCCAGCAGCCAAGATCAGCTCGGGAAATACGAGCAGTACTTC.

The CDR3 protein is CATVEPGQGAVEQYF. CDR3 bases: TGTGCCACGGTCGAGCCGGGACAGGGGGCCGTCGAGCAGTACTTC. This sequence joins TRBV10-3 and TRBJ2-7; 12 nucleotides align to TRBD1. Germline V gives CDR1 ENHRY, CDR2 SYGVKD. V lost 10 bases and J lost 6; bases outside the gene matches: 13. The CDR3 sequence is 15 residues long.

The genes are TRBV29-1 and TRBJ1-2; the D gene is possibly TRBD1 (6 bases). CDR3 length equals 20 residues. CDR1 SQVTM and CDR2 ANQGSEA come from the germline V gene. V lost 5 bases to trimming and J lost 0 bases, with 31 bases between them. The CDR3 spells CSVFGGGIMTEQGPNYGYTF. The CDR3 nucleotides are TGCAGCGTTTTCGGCGGGGGAATCATGACCGAACAGGGCCCTAACTATGGCTACACCTTC. The whole variable domain, filled in from reference TRBV29-1 and TRBJ1-2, reads SAVISQKPSRDICQRGTSLTIQCQVDSQVTMMFWYRQQPGQSLTLIATANQGSEATYESGFVIDKFPISRPNLTFSTLTVSNMSPEDSSIYLCSVFGGGIMTEQGPNYGYTFGSGTRLTVV.

The chain couples TRBV27 to TRBJ2-3, with TRBD2 matching 9 bases. CDR3 size: 16 residues. The junction had 7 bases not matched to a gene; V was cut back by 4 bases and J by 2 bases. The germline CDR1 and CDR2 sequences are MNHEY and SMNVEV (reference sequence). CDR3 sequence reads: CASSWLTSGYTDTQYF. CDR3 nucleotides: TGTGCCAGCAGTTGGCTGACTAGCGGATACACAGATACGCAGTATTTT.

This chain links TRBV4-1 with TRBJ2-1, with 11 bases lining up with TRBD2. Germline assignment: CDR1 MGHRA and CDR2 YSYEKL. The junction had 3 bases not matched to a gene; V was cut back by 1 base and J by 7 bases. This CDR3 contains 15 residues. CDR3 in amino acids: CASSQASGRWNEQFF. The CDR3 DNA reads TGCGCCAGCAGCCAAGCTAGCGGGAGGTGGAATGAGCAGTTCTTC.

The rearrangement uses TRBV7-2 and TRBJ2-4; 7 bases line up with TRBD2. V shed 2 bases, J shed 7 bases, and the junction held 8 bases outside the gene matches. The CDR3 is 15 residues long. Germline-derived CDR1 and CDR2 are SGHTA and FQGNSA. CDR3: CASSLMGGLGNIQYF. CDR3 DNA: TGTGCCAGCAGCTTAATGGGAGGGTTGGGGAACATTCAGTACTTC. Looking up the rest from reference TRBV7-2 and TRBJ2-4 gives the full variable domain: GAGVSQSPSNKVTEKGKDVELRCDPISGHTALYWYRQSLGQGLEFLIYFQGNSAPDKSGLPSDRFSAERTGGSVSTLTIQRTQQEDSAVYLCASSLMGGLGNIQYFGAGTRLSVL.

The chain has TRBV5-1 and TRBJ1-5, with D possibly being TRBD1 (5 bases). V gave up 0 bases and J gave up 5 bases, with 15 bases separating them. CDR3 length: 16 residues. Germline CDR1 reads SGHRS; CDR2 reads YFSETQ. The CDR3, as DNA: TGCGCCAGCAGCTTGGGGACGGGACTGGGGTATCAGCCCCAGCATTTT. It translates to CASSLGTGLGYQPQHF. The full variable domain, completed using reference TRBV5-1 and TRBJ1-5, is KAGVTQTPRYLIKTRGQQVTLSCSPISGHRSVSWYQQTPGQGLQFLFEYFSETQRNKGNFPGRFSGRQFSNSRSEMNVSTLELGDSALYLCASSLGTGLGYQPQHFGDGTRLSIL.

The chain employs TRBV4-3 and TRBJ1-1, with D possibly being TRBD1 (6 bases). The CDR3 covers 15 residues. With 0 bases removed from V and 4 bases from J, the gap between germline ends came to 12 bases. Germline assignment: CDR1 LGHNA and CDR2 YSLEER. CDR3 sequence (DNA): TGCGCCAGCAGCCAAGATTTTGGGGGCCCCACTGAAGCTTTCTTT. It yields the protein CASSQDFGGPTEAFF.

Comment on this clone: Within the sample, other DNA sequences also encode this same CDR3. The chain is built from TRBV5-4 and TRBJ2-5; the D gene is possibly TRBD2 (5 bases). Germline CDR1 SGHNT, CDR2 YYREEE (reference sequence). V lost 0 bases, J lost 2 bases, and 8 bases lay in between. The CDR3 totals 14 residues. CDR3 protein: CASSLDRGQETQYF. The CDR3 bases are TGTGCCAGCAGCTTGGATCGGGGACAAGAGACCCAGTACTTC.

The chain couples TRBV7-8 to TRBJ2-4, with D uncertain. Germline V CDR1 and CDR2: SGHVS, FQNEAQ. The CDR3 consists of 18 residues. The ends were cut back, 1 base at V and 1 base at J, with 17 bases in the middle. The CDR3 nucleotides are TGTGCCAGCAGCTTAGGGCCCGCCAGTCCCTCGGCCAAAAACATTCAGTACTTC. It specifies CASSLGPASPSAKNIQYF.

The V call is TRBV2, the J call TRBJ1-5; no reliable D call. Deletions cut 1 base from V and 6 bases from J, with 10 bases between. Germline lookup yields CDR1 SNHLY and CDR2 FYNNEI. There are 14 residues in the CDR3. The CDR3 sequence is CASSEEGGGQPQHF. CDR3 bases: TGTGCCAGCAGTGAAGAGGGAGGAGGTCAGCCCCAGCATTTT.

The J gene is TRBJ2-5, the V gene TRBV7-8, with 11 bases lining up with TRBD2. The trim removed 0 bases at V and 4 bases at J, leaving 7 bases unmatched. Germline V gene lookup returns CDR1 SGHVS and CDR2 FQNEAQ. The CDR3 is 17 amino acids. The CDR3 bases are TGTGCCAGCAGCTTAGCGGGGGGGCTAGCGGGAGGAGAGACCCAGTACTTC. Its translation: CASSLAGGLAGGETQYF.

This chain connects TRBV30 to TRBJ1-2; 9 bases align to TRBD1. This CDR3 contains 14 residues. CDR1 is GTSNPN, CDR2 SVGIG, per germline (reference sequence). Germline trimming cut 5 bases from V and 8 bases from J; bases unmatched to any gene: 12. The CDR3 here is CAWADRGRFHGYTF. CDR3 in DNA: TGTGCCTGGGCGGACAGGGGAAGGTTTCACGGCTACACCTTC.